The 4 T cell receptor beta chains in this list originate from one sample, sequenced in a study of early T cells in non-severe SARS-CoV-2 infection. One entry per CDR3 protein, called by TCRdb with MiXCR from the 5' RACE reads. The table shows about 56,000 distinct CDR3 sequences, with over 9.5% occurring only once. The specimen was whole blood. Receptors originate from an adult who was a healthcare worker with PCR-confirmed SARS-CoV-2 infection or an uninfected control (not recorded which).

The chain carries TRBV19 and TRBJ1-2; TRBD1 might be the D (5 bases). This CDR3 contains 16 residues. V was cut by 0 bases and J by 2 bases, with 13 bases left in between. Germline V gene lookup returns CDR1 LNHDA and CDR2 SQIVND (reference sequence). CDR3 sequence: CASSIDLRGMNYGYTF. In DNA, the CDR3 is TGTGCCAGTAGTATAGATCTACGGGGGATGAACTATGGCTACACCTTC.

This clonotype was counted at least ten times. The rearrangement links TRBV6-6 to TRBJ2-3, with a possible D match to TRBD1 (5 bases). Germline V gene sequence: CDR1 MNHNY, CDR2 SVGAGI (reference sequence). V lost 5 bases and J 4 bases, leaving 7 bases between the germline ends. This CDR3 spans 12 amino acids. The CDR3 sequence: CASSRGADTQYF. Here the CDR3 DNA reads TGTGCCAGCAGTAGGGGTGCAGATACGCAGTATTTT.

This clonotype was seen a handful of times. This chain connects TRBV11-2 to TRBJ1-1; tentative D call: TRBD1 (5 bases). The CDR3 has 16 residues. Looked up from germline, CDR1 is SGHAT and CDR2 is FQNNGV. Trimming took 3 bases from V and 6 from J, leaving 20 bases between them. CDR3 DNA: TGTGCCAGCAGCTTGACAGCCGGTGTTGGGAATCCTGAAGCTTTCTTT. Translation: CASSLTAGVGNPEAFF.

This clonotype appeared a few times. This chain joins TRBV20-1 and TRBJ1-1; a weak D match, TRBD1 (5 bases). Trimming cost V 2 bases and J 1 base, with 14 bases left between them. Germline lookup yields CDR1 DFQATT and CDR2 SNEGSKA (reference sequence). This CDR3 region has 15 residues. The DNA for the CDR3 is TGCAGTGCTAGAAGGGCAGGGAGTACGAACACTGAAGCTTTCTTT. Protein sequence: CSARRAGSTNTEAFF.